This T cell receptor (beta chain) was found in a study of blood T cell repertoires in COVID-19. In the study overall: Samples came from the United States, Italy and Spain, spanning acute and convalescent COVID-19.

Recruitment covered about two dozen US areas and drew participants whose ages spanned roughly 18 to 100 years. V lost 1 base and J 4 bases, leaving 10 bases between the germline ends. CDR1 and CDR2 from the germline V gene are MGHRA and YSYEKL. The CDR3 contains 14 residues. Produced via immunoSEQ multiplex PCR; TCRdb's table is partial and in-frame only. The sample has 150,000 to 200,000 clones, around 80% seen once. The rearrangement joins TRBV4-1 to TRBJ1-2; unclear D gene. The sequence derives from a woman aged 50 to 65 with acute COVID-19. Sequencing was done on a sample of PBMCs or T cells enriched from blood (not recorded which). Here the CDR3 reads CASSQVGVSYGYTF. In nucleotides, the CDR3 is TGCGCCAGCAGCCAAGTCGGAGTTAGCTATGGCTACACCTTC.